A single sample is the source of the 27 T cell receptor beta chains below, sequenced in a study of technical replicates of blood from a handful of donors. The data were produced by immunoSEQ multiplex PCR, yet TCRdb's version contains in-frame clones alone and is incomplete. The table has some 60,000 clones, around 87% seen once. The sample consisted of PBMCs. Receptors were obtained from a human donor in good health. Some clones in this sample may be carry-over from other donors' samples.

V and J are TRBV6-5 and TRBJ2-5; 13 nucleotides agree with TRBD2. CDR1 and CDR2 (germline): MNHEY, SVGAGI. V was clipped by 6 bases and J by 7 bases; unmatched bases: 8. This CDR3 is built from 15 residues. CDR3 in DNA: TGTGCCAGCAGAGGGACTAGCGGGATCCCAGGGACCCAGTACTTC. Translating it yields CASRGTSGIPGTQYF.

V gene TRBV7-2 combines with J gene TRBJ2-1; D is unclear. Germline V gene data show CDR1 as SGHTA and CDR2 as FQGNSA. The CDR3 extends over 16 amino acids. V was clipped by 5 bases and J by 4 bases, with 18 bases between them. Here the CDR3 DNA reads TGTGCCAGCAGCCCGATCCTGCGGTCCGTGTACAATGAGCAGTTCTTC. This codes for CASSPILRSVYNEQFF.

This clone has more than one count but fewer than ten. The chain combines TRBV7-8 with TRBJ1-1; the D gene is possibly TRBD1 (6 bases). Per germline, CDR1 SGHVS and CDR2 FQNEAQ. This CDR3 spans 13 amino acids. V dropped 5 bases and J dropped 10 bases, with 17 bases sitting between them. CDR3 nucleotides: TGTGCCAGCAGCCAGCAGGGAGGGGGGGCAGCTTTCTTT. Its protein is CASSQQGGGAAFF.

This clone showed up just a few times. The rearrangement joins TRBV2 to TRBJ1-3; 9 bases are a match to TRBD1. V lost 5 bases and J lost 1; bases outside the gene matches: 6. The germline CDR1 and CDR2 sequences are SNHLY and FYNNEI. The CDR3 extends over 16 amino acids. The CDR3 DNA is TGTGCCAGCAGTACTCCGGGACAGGGTTCTGGAAACACCATATATTTT. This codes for CASSTPGQGSGNTIYF.

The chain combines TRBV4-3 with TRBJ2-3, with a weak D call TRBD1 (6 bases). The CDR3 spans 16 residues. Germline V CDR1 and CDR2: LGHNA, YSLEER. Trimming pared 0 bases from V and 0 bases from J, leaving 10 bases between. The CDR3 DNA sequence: TGCGCCAGCAGCCAAGATTATCAGGGGAGCACAGATACGCAGTATTTT. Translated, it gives CASSQDYQGSTDTQYF.

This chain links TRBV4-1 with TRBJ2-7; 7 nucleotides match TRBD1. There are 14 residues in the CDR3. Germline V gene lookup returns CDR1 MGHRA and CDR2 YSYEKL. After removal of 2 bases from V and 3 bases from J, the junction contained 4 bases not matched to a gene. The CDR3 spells CASSQPGQRYEQYF. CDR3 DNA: TGCGCCAGCAGCCAACCGGGACAGCGCTACGAGCAGTACTTC.

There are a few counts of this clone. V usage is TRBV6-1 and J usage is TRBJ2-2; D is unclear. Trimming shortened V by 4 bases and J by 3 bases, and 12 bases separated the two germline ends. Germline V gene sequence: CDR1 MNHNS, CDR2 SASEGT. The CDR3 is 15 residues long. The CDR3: CASSVSMSDTGELFF. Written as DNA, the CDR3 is TGTGCCAGCAGTGTATCTATGAGTGACACCGGGGAGCTGTTTTTT.

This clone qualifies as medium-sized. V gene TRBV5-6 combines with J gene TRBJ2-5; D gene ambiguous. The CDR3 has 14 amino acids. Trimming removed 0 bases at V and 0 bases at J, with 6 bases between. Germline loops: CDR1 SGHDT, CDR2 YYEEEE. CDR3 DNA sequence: TGTGCCAGCAGCTTGGTGGCAGACCAAGAGACCCAGTACTTC. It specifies CASSLVADQETQYF.

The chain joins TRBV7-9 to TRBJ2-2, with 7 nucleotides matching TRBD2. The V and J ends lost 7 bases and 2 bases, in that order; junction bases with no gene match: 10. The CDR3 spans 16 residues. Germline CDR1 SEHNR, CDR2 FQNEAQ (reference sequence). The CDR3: CASTQALARNTGELFF. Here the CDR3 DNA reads TGTGCCAGCACCCAAGCACTAGCGCGTAACACCGGGGAGCTGTTTTTT.

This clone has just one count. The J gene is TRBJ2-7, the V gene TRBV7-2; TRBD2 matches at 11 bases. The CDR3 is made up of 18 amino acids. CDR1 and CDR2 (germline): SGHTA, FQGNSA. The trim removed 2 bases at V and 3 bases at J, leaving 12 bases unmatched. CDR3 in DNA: TGTGCCAGCAGCTTAAGATCTAGCGGGGGGCTTATGTACTACGAGCAGTACTTC. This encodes CASSLRSSGGLMYYEQYF.

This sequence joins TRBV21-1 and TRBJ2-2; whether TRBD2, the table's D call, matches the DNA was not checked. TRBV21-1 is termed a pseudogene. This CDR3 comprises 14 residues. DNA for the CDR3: TGTGCCAGCGTCAAACAAGAGGACACCGGGGAGCTGTTTTTT. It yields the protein CASVKQEDTGELFF.

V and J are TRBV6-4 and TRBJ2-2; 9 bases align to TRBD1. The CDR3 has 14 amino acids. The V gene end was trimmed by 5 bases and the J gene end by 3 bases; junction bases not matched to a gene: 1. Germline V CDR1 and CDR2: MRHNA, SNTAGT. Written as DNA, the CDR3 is TGTGCCAGCAGTCGGGACAGGGACACCGGGGAGCTGTTTTTT. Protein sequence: CASSRDRDTGELFF.

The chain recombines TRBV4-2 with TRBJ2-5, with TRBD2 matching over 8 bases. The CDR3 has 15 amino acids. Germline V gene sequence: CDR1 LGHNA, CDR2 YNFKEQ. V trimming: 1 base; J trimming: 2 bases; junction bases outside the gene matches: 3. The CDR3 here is CASSQVSSGQETQYF. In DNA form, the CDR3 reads TGTGCCAGCAGCCAAGTGTCTAGCGGGCAAGAGACCCAGTACTTC.

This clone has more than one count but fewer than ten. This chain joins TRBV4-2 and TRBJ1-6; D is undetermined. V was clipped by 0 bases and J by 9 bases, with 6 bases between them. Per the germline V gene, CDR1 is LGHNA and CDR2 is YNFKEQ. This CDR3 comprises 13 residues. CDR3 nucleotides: TGTGCCAGCAGCCAAGAGAGGTCTTCACCCCTCCACTTT. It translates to CASSQERSSPLHF.

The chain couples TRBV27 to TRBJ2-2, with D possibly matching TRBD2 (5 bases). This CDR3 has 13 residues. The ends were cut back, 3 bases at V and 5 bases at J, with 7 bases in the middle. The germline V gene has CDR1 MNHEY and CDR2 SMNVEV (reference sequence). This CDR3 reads CASSFEGTGELFF. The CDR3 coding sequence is TGTGCCAGCAGTTTTGAGGGAACCGGGGAGCTGTTTTTT.

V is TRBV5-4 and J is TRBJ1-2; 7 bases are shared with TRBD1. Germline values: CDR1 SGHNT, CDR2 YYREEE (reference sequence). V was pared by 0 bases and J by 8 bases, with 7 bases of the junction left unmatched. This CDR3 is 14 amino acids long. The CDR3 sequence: CASSLGTGSWGYTF. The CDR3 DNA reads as TGTGCCAGCAGCTTGGGGACAGGATCTTGGGGCTACACCTTC.

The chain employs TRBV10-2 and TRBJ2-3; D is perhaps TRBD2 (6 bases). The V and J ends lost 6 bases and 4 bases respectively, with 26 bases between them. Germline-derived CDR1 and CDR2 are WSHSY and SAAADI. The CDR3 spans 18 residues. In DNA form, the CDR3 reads TGCGCCAGCAGCCCCGGGACTCCCGTAGGTCGCACGCCAGATACGCAGTATTTT. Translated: CASSPGTPVGRTPDTQYF.

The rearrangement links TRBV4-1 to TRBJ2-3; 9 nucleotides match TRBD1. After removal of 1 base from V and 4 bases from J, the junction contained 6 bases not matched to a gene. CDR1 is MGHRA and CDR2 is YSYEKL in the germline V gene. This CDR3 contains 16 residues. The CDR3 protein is CASSQAGQGVADTQYF. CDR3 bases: TGCGCCAGCAGCCAAGCGGGACAGGGTGTAGCAGATACGCAGTATTTT.

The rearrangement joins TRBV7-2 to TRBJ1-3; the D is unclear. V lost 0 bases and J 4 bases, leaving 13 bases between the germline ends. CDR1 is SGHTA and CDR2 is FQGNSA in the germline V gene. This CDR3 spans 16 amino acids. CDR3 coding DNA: TGTGCCAGCAGCTTAGCCCAGAGGTCGAGGGGAAACACCATATATTTT. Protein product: CASSLAQRSRGNTIYF.

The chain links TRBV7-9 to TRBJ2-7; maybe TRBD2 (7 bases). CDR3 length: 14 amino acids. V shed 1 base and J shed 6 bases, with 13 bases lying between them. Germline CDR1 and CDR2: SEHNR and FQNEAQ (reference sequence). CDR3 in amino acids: CASSLVGGPGEQYF. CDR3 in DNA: TGTGCCAGCAGCTTAGTGGGGGGGCCGGGCGAGCAGTACTTC.

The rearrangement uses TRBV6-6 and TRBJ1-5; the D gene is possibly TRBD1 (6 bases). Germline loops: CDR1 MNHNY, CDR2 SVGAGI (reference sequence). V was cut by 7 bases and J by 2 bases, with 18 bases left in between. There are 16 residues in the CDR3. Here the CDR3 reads CASTGTGFKGNQPQHF. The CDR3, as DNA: TGTGCCAGCACCGGAACAGGGTTTAAAGGCAATCAGCCCCAGCATTTT.

The CDR3 DNA follows: TGTGCCATCAGTGCTGTAAACACTGAAGCTTTCTTT. Translation gives CAISAVNTEAFF. The V gene is TRBV10-3, the J gene TRBJ1-1, with D uncertain. The ends were cut back, 4 bases at V and 2 bases at J, with 5 bases in the middle. The CDR3 has 12 residues. Germline CDR1 ENHRY, CDR2 SYGVKD.

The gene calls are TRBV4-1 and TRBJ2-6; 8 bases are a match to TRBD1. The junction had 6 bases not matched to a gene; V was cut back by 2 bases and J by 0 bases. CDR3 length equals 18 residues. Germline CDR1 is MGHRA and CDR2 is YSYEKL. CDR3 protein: CASSQLGQDSSGANVLTF. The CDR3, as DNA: TGCGCCAGCAGCCAATTGGGACAGGACAGCTCTGGGGCCAACGTCCTGACTTTC.

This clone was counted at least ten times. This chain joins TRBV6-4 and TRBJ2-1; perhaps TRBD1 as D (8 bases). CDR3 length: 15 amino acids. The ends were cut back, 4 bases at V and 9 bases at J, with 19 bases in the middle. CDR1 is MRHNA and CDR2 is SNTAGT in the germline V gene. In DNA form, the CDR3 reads TGTGCCAGCAGTGGAGGACAGGGAGGGGGCAGTGAGCAGTTCTTC. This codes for CASSGGQGGGSEQFF.

The DNA for the CDR3 is TGTGCCAGTAGTCCCCTGGGGACTAGCGGGATTTCGAACACCGGGGAGCTGTTTTTT. This sequence encodes CASSPLGTSGISNTGELFF. J is TRBJ2-2 and V is TRBV19, with TRBD2 matching over 13 bases. Looked up from germline, CDR1 is LNHDA and CDR2 is SQIVND (reference sequence). This CDR3 is built from 19 residues. V lost 5 bases and J lost 0; bases outside the gene matches: 9.

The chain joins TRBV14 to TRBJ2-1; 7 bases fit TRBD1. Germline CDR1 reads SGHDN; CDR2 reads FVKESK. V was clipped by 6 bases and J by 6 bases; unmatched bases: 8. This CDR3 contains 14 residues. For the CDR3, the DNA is TGTGCCAGCAGAGACAGGGAGAGAGTCAATGAGCAGTTCTTC. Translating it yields CASRDRERVNEQFF.

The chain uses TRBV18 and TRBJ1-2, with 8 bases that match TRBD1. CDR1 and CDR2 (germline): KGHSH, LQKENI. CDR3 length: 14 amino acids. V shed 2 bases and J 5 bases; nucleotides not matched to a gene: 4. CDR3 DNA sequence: TGTGCCAGCTCACCAGGGACAGGCTCTTATGGCTACACCTTC. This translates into CASSPGTGSYGYTF.